This T cell receptor (beta chain) was sequenced in a study of shared clonotypes between healthy human individuals. Libraries were prepared by immunoSEQ multiplex PCR; TCRdb keeps only in-frame clonotypes and omits some of them. The table shows some 2,000,000 clones, with roughly 94% occurring only once. V lost 7 bases to trimming and J lost 2 bases; unmatched junction nucleotides: 4. The CDR3 is made up of 13 amino acids. CDR1 is SNHLY, CDR2 FYNNEI, per germline. The source material was naive CD4+ T cells sorted from blood. Subset: CD45RA+ positively selected. The clonotype was recovered from a man aged 18 to 30 in good health. The V and J genes are TRBV2 and TRBJ2-5; 7 nucleotides match TRBD1. The CDR3 DNA is TGTGCCAGCAATGGACAGGTACAAGAGACCCAGTACTTC. Protein product: CASNGQVQETQYF.